The 10 T cell receptor beta chains given below trace back to one sample, sequenced in a study of brain metastases from non-small cell lung cancer. This table comes from immunoSEQ multiplex PCR, and its TCRdb copy is limited to in-frame clones, with some not included. The table shows under 3,000 clones, with 70% to 90% occurring only once. Sequencing was performed on primary lung tumor tissue. Source of these receptors: a donor aged 40 or over with non-small cell lung cancer.

Worth noting for this clone: Different DNA sequences within this sample yield the same CDR3. The CDR3 DNA reads as TGTGCCAGCAGTTACCGGGGGGCTGGCTACACCTTC. This encodes CASSYRGAGYTF. V gene TRBV6-5 combines with J gene TRBJ1-2; perhaps TRBD1 as D (6 bases). The germline CDR1 and CDR2 sequences are MNHEY and SVGAGI. Deletions cut 2 bases from V and 7 bases from J, with 8 bases between. CDR3 size: 12 residues.

This CDR3 reads CASSEEIWGGNTEAFF. CDR3 in DNA: TGTGCCAGCAGTGAAGAAATATGGGGCGGGAACACTGAAGCTTTCTTT. The genes are TRBV6-1 and TRBJ1-1; tentatively, D is TRBD1 (5 bases). Germline values: CDR1 MNHNS, CDR2 SASEGT. V was clipped by 1 base and J by 1 base, with 13 bases between them. The CDR3 has 16 amino acids.

This chain uses TRBV18 with TRBJ2-5, with D perhaps matching TRBD1 (6 bases). Deletions cut 2 bases from V and 2 bases from J, with 6 bases between. Germline V gives CDR1 KGHSH, CDR2 LQKENI. The CDR3 runs to 13 residues. CDR3 sequence: CASSPGQQETQYF. CDR3 nucleotide sequence: TGTGCCAGCTCACCAGGACAGCAAGAGACCCAGTACTTC.

Regarding this clone: Relative to the germline gene, one junction end is altered; a read error may explain this. The chain joins TRBV5-6 to TRBJ2-3; tentatively, D is TRBD2 (6 bases). CDR1 is SGHDT and CDR2 is YYEEEE in the germline V gene. The CDR3 extends over 12 amino acids. The CDR3 reads CASAEGTDMQYF. CDR3 DNA: TGTGCCAGCGCGGAGGGCACAGATATGCAGTATTTT.

This clone appeared a single time. An end of the junction does not agree with germline; a read error may underlie this. The V call is TRBV12-3 or TRBV12-4, the J call TRBJ1-1; maybe TRBD1 (5 bases). This CDR3 has 11 amino acids. CDR3 loop: CASSWGAEAFF. The CDR3 DNA sequence: TGTGCTAGCAGTTGGGGGGCTGAAGCTTTCTTT.

A single count supports this clone. The chain employs TRBV5-6 and TRBJ2-5, with D possibly being TRBD1 (6 bases). Trimming pared 1 base from V and 2 bases from J, leaving 12 bases between. Germline lookup yields CDR1 SGHDT and CDR2 YYEEEE. CDR3 length: 15 amino acids. The CDR3 region is CASSLLGRGQETQYF. CDR3 bases: TGTGCCAGCAGCTTGTTAGGAAGGGGGCAAGAGACCCAGTACTTC.

The rearrangement links TRBV7-9 to TRBJ2-7, with D uncertain. Germline CDR1 and CDR2: SEHNR and FQNEAQ (reference sequence). With 5 bases removed from V and 0 bases from J, the gap between germline ends came to 8 bases. The CDR3 length is 13 residues. The CDR3 DNA is TGTGCCAGCAGCGGATTAAACTCCTACGAGCAGTACTTC. Protein sequence: CASSGLNSYEQYF. The entire variable domain, with the rest obtained from reference TRBV7-9 and TRBJ2-7, is as follows: DTGVSQNPRHKITKRGQNVTFRCDPISEHNRLYWYRQTLGQGPEFLTYFQNEAQLEKSRLLSDRFSAERPKGSFSTLEIQRTEQGDSAMYLCASSGLNSYEQYFGPGTRLTVT.

This clone was counted a single time. The genes are TRBV28 and TRBJ2-7; 8 bases are shared with TRBD2. V was clipped by 7 bases and J by 2 bases; unmatched bases: 7. The germline gives CDR1 MDHEN, CDR2 SYDVKM. The CDR3 has 14 residues. The CDR3 spells CASIPGLGPYEQYF. DNA of the CDR3: TGTGCCAGCATTCCGGGACTAGGTCCCTACGAGCAGTACTTC.

The V call is TRBV3-1 (or the pseudogene TRBV3-2), the J call TRBJ1-1; D remains ambiguous. V was trimmed by 7 bases and J by 6 bases, leaving 15 bases between them. This CDR3 contains 13 residues. The germline V gene encodes CDR1 LGHDT and CDR2 YNNKEL (reference sequence). CDR3 in amino acids: CASNLSIGSEAFF. CDR3 nucleotides: TGTGCCAGCAACCTCAGCATCGGATCTGAAGCTTTCTTT.

V usage is TRBV5-1 and J usage is TRBJ2-1; TRBD2 matches at 8 bases. This CDR3 has 15 residues. Trimming removed 0 bases from V and 5 bases from J; junction bases left unmatched: 4. Germline V gene sequence: CDR1 SGHRS, CDR2 YFSETQ. As DNA, the CDR3 is TGCGCCAGCAGCTTGGGACTAGCGTCAAACAATGAGCAGTTCTTC. Protein sequence: CASSLGLASNNEQFF.